Shown below are 31 T cell receptor beta chains from a single sample sequenced in a study of shared clonotypes between healthy human individuals. The data were produced by immunoSEQ multiplex PCR, yet TCRdb's version contains in-frame clones alone and is incomplete. Of hundreds of thousands of clones listed, more than 70% were seen once; the top ten hold around 2%. Material for sequencing was memory CD4+ T cells sorted from blood. As to subset: CD45RA-negative fraction. These receptors originate from a woman younger than 45 in good health.

This clone was counted once. This rearrangement joins TRBV27 to TRBJ2-7, with TRBD2 identical over 7 bases. Germline lookup yields CDR1 MNHEY and CDR2 SMNVEV (reference sequence). Germline trimming cut 7 bases from V and 2 bases from J; bases unmatched to any gene: 14. The CDR3 spans 16 residues. CDR3 sequence reads: CASTPKWGLPTYEQYF. DNA for the CDR3: TGTGCCAGCACCCCAAAGTGGGGACTACCGACCTACGAGCAGTACTTC.

The V and J genes are TRBV28 and TRBJ1-5; the D gene is possibly TRBD1 (5 bases). Per germline, CDR1 MDHEN and CDR2 SYDVKM. This CDR3 is 13 amino acids long. Trimming pared 6 bases from V and 6 bases from J, leaving 12 bases between. The CDR3 protein is CASRKKGPQPQHF. CDR3 DNA: TGTGCCAGCAGAAAGAAGGGACCTCAGCCCCAGCATTTT.

This clone was recorded once. This may stem from a read error, because a much larger clone lies one nucleotide away. This chain connects TRBV5-1 to TRBJ2-7; D perhaps matches TRBD1 (5 bases). Germline V gene data show CDR1 as SGHRS and CDR2 as YFSETQ. The CDR3 consists of 14 residues. Trimming took off 0 bases at V and 2 bases at J, with 9 bases between the two ends. The CDR3 protein is CASSLGQQTYEQYF. CDR3 nucleotide sequence: TGCGCCAGCAGCTTGGGACAGCAAACCTACGAGCAGTACTTC.

This clone was seen a handful of times. CDR3 bases: TGTGCCAGCTCACTTGACACAGGGAGCAATCAGCCCCAGCATTTT. It is translated as CASSLDTGSNQPQHF. The chain couples TRBV18 to TRBJ1-5; weak D call: TRBD1 (6 bases). CDR3 length: 15 amino acids. Trimming removed 4 bases from V and 1 base from J, with 11 bases in between. The germline V gene has CDR1 KGHSH and CDR2 LQKENI.

The chain employs TRBV2 and TRBJ2-1; D not resolved. Trimming removed 8 bases from V and 0 bases from J, with 8 bases in between. Germline values: CDR1 SNHLY, CDR2 FYNNEI. CDR3 size: 13 residues. CDR3 DNA sequence: TGTGCCAGCTCGGCCTACTCCTACAATGAGCAGTTCTTC. It translates to CASSAYSYNEQFF.

The chain joins TRBV4-2 to TRBJ2-1; the match to TRBD2 covers 10 bases. The J segment lost 0 bases and the V segment lost 3 bases, leaving 8 bases of the junction unmatched. Germline V gene sequence: CDR1 LGHNA, CDR2 YNFKEQ. This CDR3 contains 18 residues. The CDR3 sequence is CASSQEGLAESSYNEQFF. CDR3 DNA: TGTGCCAGCAGCCAGGAAGGACTAGCGGAGAGCTCCTACAATGAGCAGTTCTTC.

Remarks on this clone: This CDR3 is also generated by other DNA sequences in the sample. The chain uses TRBV14 and TRBJ2-3, with TRBD1 as a possible D gene (6 bases). CDR3 length: 14 amino acids. V lost 4 bases and J lost 3, with 11 bases in between. Germline values: CDR1 SGHDN, CDR2 FVKESK. CDR3 in amino acids: CASSRDRGTDTQYF. CDR3 DNA sequence: TGTGCCAGCAGCCGGGATAGGGGGACAGATACGCAGTATTTT.

The chain is built from TRBV6-1 and TRBJ1-2; D gene uncertain. The V end was cut by 2 bases, the J end by 9 bases, with 13 bases between. CDR1 and CDR2 from the germline V gene are MNHNS and SASEGT. The CDR3 length is 13 residues. CDR3 in amino acids: CASSELGYKRYTF. CDR3 coding DNA: TGTGCCAGCAGTGAATTAGGTTACAAGCGCTACACCTTC.

The J gene is TRBJ2-1, the V gene TRBV5-1, with TRBD1 matching 8 bases. The CDR3 is made up of 16 amino acids. V lost 4 bases and J lost 0; bases outside the gene matches: 6. Germline V lookup: CDR1 SGHRS, CDR2 YFSETQ. The DNA for the CDR3 is TGCGCCAGCAGCACCACGGGGACAGGCTCCTACAATGAGCAGTTCTTC. Protein sequence: CASSTTGTGSYNEQFF.

This clone was detected once. The CDR3 DNA reads as TGTGCCAGCAGCTTGGACAGGTATGAGCAGTTCTTC. It translates to CASSLDRYEQFF. V is TRBV5-6 and J is TRBJ2-1; maybe TRBD1 (5 bases). This CDR3 spans 12 amino acids. V lost 0 bases, J lost 8 bases, and 6 bases lay in between. CDR1 is SGHDT, CDR2 YYEEEE, per germline.

The chain combines TRBV19 with TRBJ1-5; 8 bases line up with TRBD1. The CDR3 totals 16 residues. Trimming removed 6 bases from V and 1 base from J; junction bases left unmatched: 8. Germline loops: CDR1 LNHDA, CDR2 SQIVND (reference sequence). The DNA of the CDR3 is TGTGCCAGTAGAGAGTTGGACAGGGCCAGCAATCAGCCCCAGCATTTT. Translated, it gives CASRELDRASNQPQHF.

As for this clone: The sample contains more than one DNA sequence encoding this CDR3. The rearrangement links TRBV28 to TRBJ1-2; D gene uncertain. CDR1 is MDHEN and CDR2 is SYDVKM in the germline V gene. Trimming took off 5 bases at V and 1 base at J, with 5 bases between the two ends. The CDR3 totals 12 residues. The CDR3 here is CASSLINYGYTF. The CDR3 DNA sequence: TGTGCCAGCAGTCTCATTAACTATGGCTACACCTTC.

V is TRBV2 and J is TRBJ2-2; D may be TRBD1 or TRBD2 (7 bases each). CDR1 and CDR2 (germline): SNHLY, FYNNEI. The V end was cut by 8 bases, the J end by 4 bases, with 11 bases between. The CDR3 consists of 13 residues. Here the CDR3 DNA reads TGTGCCAGCTCAGGGGGGGTCACCGGGGAGCTGTTTTTT. Amino acid sequence: CASSGGVTGELFF.

At least ten counts were recorded for this clone. Different DNA sequences within this sample yield the same CDR3. The chain is built from TRBV5-1 and TRBJ2-1; 7 bases are shared with TRBD2. CDR3 size: 15 residues. With V trimmed by 2 bases and J by 3 bases, 5 bases remained unmatched. Germline CDR1 reads SGHRS; CDR2 reads YFSETQ. Here the CDR3 reads CASSLSSGGYNEQFF. CDR3 nucleotides: TGCGCCAGCAGCTTATCTAGCGGAGGCTACAATGAGCAGTTCTTC.

The chain recombines TRBV28 with TRBJ1-1; tentative D call: TRBD1 (6 bases). Trimming cost V 6 bases and J 4 bases, with 15 bases left between them. The germline V gene has CDR1 MDHEN and CDR2 SYDVKM. The length of the CDR3 is 14 residues. The CDR3 reads CASRLGGWGTEAFF. The CDR3 DNA reads as TGTGCCAGCAGACTAGGGGGATGGGGCACTGAAGCTTTCTTT.

About this clone itself: Additional DNA sequences in this sample encode the identical CDR3. V is TRBV5-1 and J is TRBJ2-5, with TRBD2 matching over 11 bases. The V gene end was trimmed by 2 bases and the J gene end by 1 base; junction bases not matched to a gene: 1. Germline V gene data show CDR1 as SGHRS and CDR2 as YFSETQ. This CDR3 has 15 residues. This CDR3 is CASSFGTSGQETQYF. In nucleotides, the CDR3 is TGCGCCAGCAGCTTCGGGACTAGCGGCCAAGAGACCCAGTACTTC.

The V gene is TRBV7-8, the J gene TRBJ2-3; D unresolved. The CDR3 sequence is 14 residues long. Germline V gene lookup returns CDR1 SGHVS and CDR2 FQNEAQ. Trimming shortened V by 1 base and J by 4 bases, and 9 bases separated the two germline ends. The CDR3 DNA follows: TGTGCCAGCAGCTTAGAGTTAGCCCCAGATACGCAGTATTTT. Translation: CASSLELAPDTQYF.

The CDR3 coding sequence is TGTGCCAGCAGTCTTTACGAATATACAGGGGGCGATCAGCCCCAGCATTTT. As protein: CASSLYEYTGGDQPQHF. V and J are TRBV28 and TRBJ1-5; the match to TRBD1 covers 9 bases. Unmatched junction bases numbered 13, after V lost 5 bases and J lost 5 bases. The length of the CDR3 is 17 residues. Germline CDR1 MDHEN, CDR2 SYDVKM.

The CDR3 bases are TGTGCCAGTAGTTATGGGACAAACCTTTTACTTTATGGCTACACCTTC. Translation gives CASSYGTNLLLYGYTF. The V call is TRBV19, the J call TRBJ1-2, with D possibly TRBD1 on 6 matching bases. The V end lost 5 bases, the J end lost 5 bases, and 21 bases lay between the germline ends. Per germline, CDR1 LNHDA and CDR2 SQIVND (reference sequence). This CDR3 region has 16 residues.

This chain uses TRBV4-2 with TRBJ1-5, with unresolved D. V dropped 0 bases and J dropped 2 bases, with 11 bases sitting between them. This CDR3 comprises 16 residues. Germline assignment: CDR1 LGHNA and CDR2 YNFKEQ. The DNA of the CDR3 is TGTGCCAGCAGCCAAGAATACGGGCAGGGCAATCAGCCCCAGCATTTT. As protein: CASSQEYGQGNQPQHF.

This clone was seen a handful of times. This rearrangement joins TRBV5-8 to TRBJ2-3; 8 bases fit TRBD1. V lost 5 bases to trimming and J lost 2 bases; unmatched junction nucleotides: 1. Germline-derived CDR1 and CDR2 are SGHTS and YDEGEE. The CDR3 is 13 amino acids. CDR3 bases: TGTGCCAGCAGGGGACAGGCCACAGATACGCAGTATTTT. Its translation: CASRGQATDTQYF.

The count of this clone is one. This chain connects TRBV2 to TRBJ2-7, with unresolved D. Deletions cut 6 bases from V and 7 bases from J, with 22 bases between. Per germline, CDR1 SNHLY and CDR2 FYNNEI. The CDR3 contains 15 residues. CDR3 region: CASSPYVSPVPEQYF. For the CDR3, the DNA is TGTGCCAGCAGCCCTTACGTGTCTCCTGTACCTGAGCAGTACTTC.

The chain employs TRBV6-5 and TRBJ2-5; D possibly uses TRBD1 or TRBD2 (5 bases each). The CDR3 consists of 16 residues. Looked up from germline, CDR1 is MNHEY and CDR2 is SVGAGI. Trimming shortened V by 2 bases and J by 5 bases, and 18 bases separated the two germline ends. The CDR3 region is CASSYGTDHKAETQYF. DNA of the CDR3: TGTGCCAGCAGTTACGGGACGGACCACAAGGCGGAGACCCAGTACTTC.

V is TRBV5-1 and J is TRBJ1-1; D ambiguous. CDR3 length: 15 amino acids. V dropped 0 bases and J dropped 4 bases, with 13 bases sitting between them. The germline CDR1 and CDR2 sequences are SGHRS and YFSETQ. The CDR3 is CASSLDRVIGTEAFF. As DNA, the CDR3 is TGCGCCAGCAGCTTGGATCGCGTGATAGGCACTGAAGCTTTCTTT.

The chain employs TRBV18 and TRBJ2-7; D is undetermined. The CDR3 runs 13 residues. The V gene lost 5 bases and the J gene lost 5 bases, with 13 bases spanning the gap. Looked up from germline, CDR1 is KGHSH and CDR2 is LQKENI. The CDR3 region is CASSASIGNEQYF. Written as DNA, the CDR3 is TGTGCCAGCTCAGCGTCGATCGGCAACGAGCAGTACTTC. Full variable domain (outside the CDR3, taken from reference TRBV18 and TRBJ2-7): NAGVMQNPRHLVRRRGQEARLRCSPMKGHSHVYWYRQLPEEGLKFMVYLQKENIIDESGMPKERFSAEFPKEGPSILRIQQVVRGDSAAYFCASSASIGNEQYFGPGTRLTVT.

The gene calls are TRBV21-1 and TRBJ2-7; TRBD2 is taken as the D call from the table, unchecked against the DNA. TRBV21-1 is a documented pseudogene. This CDR3 region has 16 residues. This CDR3 is CASSKTVPSQTYEQYF. Here the CDR3 DNA reads TGTGCCAGCAGCAAAACCGTTCCTAGCCAGACCTACGAGCAGTACTTC.

A remark on this clone: Other DNA sequences within the sample encode an identical CDR3. V usage is TRBV19 and J usage is TRBJ1-5; D remains unclear. Trimming pared 1 base from V and 6 bases from J, leaving 4 bases between. The germline V gene has CDR1 LNHDA and CDR2 SQIVND (reference sequence). The CDR3 length is 12 residues. CDR3 sequence: CASSIGGQPQHF. The DNA for the CDR3 is TGTGCCAGTAGTATAGGCGGTCAGCCCCAGCATTTT.

This chain joins TRBV5-1 and TRBJ2-1; unclear D gene. V shed 3 bases and J shed 0 bases, with 10 bases lying between them. Per the germline V gene, CDR1 is SGHRS and CDR2 is YFSETQ. The CDR3 is 15 amino acids. CDR3 coding DNA: TGCGCCAGCAGCTCGACCACCAGCTCCTACAATGAGCAGTTCTTC. Its protein product is CASSSTTSSYNEQFF.

This clone has a handful of counts. This same CDR3 is encoded by further DNA sequences in the sample. The V gene is TRBV11-2, the J gene TRBJ2-3, with D uncertain. CDR1 is SGHAT and CDR2 is FQNNGV in the germline V gene. The germline V and J ends were trimmed by 1 base and 3 bases, with 2 bases remaining between them. The CDR3 has 12 residues. The CDR3 loop is CASSLATDTQYF. CDR3 nucleotide sequence: TGTGCCAGCAGCTTAGCAACAGATACGCAGTATTTT.

This clone was observed a few times. The chain couples TRBV5-1 to TRBJ1-4; TRBD1 matches 12 bases. There are 14 residues in the CDR3. The V segment lost 4 bases and the J segment 8 bases; nucleotides outside the gene matches: 3. CDR1 and CDR2 from the germline V gene are SGHRS and YFSETQ. The CDR3 nucleotides are TGCGCCAGCAGCAGGGACAGGGGGCAAGAAAAACTGTTTTTT. Translated, it gives CASSRDRGQEKLFF.

Only one count was recorded for this clone. The rearrangement links TRBV5-8 to TRBJ1-1, with D possibly matching TRBD1 (6 bases). The CDR3 extends over 14 amino acids. Trimming shortened V by 4 bases and J by 0 bases, and 10 bases separated the two germline ends. Germline CDR1 is SGHTS and CDR2 is YDEGEE. The CDR3 region has the DNA TGTGCCAGCAGCCGATACAGGGTGAACACTGAAGCTTTCTTT. Residues: CASSRYRVNTEAFF.